A selection of T cell receptor beta chains follows, all from one sample in a study of T cells after yellow fever vaccination. TCRdb fed the 5' RACE reads into MiXCR, producing one record per CDR3 protein. This table holds some 160,000 distinct CDR3 sequences, under 7.5% found once. Sample: CD4+ T cells sorted from PBMCs, taken around 5 days after the first yellow fever vaccination. The receptor source for this set is a man aged 18 to 30 who received the YFV17D yellow fever vaccine. CDR3s include the opening cysteine and the closing phenylalanine or tryptophan. The D gene is left open where the match is weak. Some rows have no size entry. The others give once, few or many, or a class for an expanded clone.

DNA,CDR3,D,V,J,size
TGTGCCAGCAGCCAAGAGGGACAGGGGGGAAACATTCAGTACTTC,CASSQEGQGGNIQYF,TRBD1,TRBV3-1,TRBJ2-4,many
TGCAGTGCTAGAGACCGGGGCAGCTCCTACAATGAGCAGTTCTTC,CSARDRGSSYNEQFF,.,TRBV20-1,TRBJ2-1,many
TGTGCCAGCAGTTACTCGAGTGGAGGAAACACCATATATTTT,CASSYSSGGNTIYF,.,TRBV6-5,TRBJ1-3,many
TGTGCCAGCAGTTACCGATGGACAGGTCGGGGAATCACAGATACGCAGTATTTT,CASSYRWTGRGITDTQYF,TRBD1,TRBV6-2/TRBV6-3,TRBJ2-3,many
TGTGCCAGCAGTAATCCAATGTGGGCGGACTATGGCTACACCTTC,CASSNPMWADYGYTF,.,TRBV12-3/TRBV12-4,TRBJ1-2,many
TGTGCCAGCAGCTTAGCCCGGGACAGGGACGGCTACACCTTC,CASSLARDRDGYTF,TRBD1,TRBV7-9,TRBJ1-2,.
TGTGCCAGCAGCTTACAGCACGTGAGCTCCCTCCACTTT,CASSLQHVSSLHF,.,TRBV7-9,TRBJ1-6,many
TGTGCCAGCAGCTCGGCCACAGGGGGCACAGATACGCAGTATTTT,CASSSATGGTDTQYF,TRBD1,TRBV5-4,TRBJ2-3,.
TGCAGTGCTAGTCCTGGAGCGGGGGTGAAGGAGACCCAGTACTTC,CSASPGAGVKETQYF,TRBD2,TRBV20-1,TRBJ2-5,.
TGTGCCAGCAGCCCGTCGCTAGCGGGGGGGCGAGATACGCAGTATTTT,CASSPSLAGGRDTQYF,TRBD2,TRBV5-5,TRBJ2-3,many
TGTGCCAGCAGCTGGAGGACCACCCAAGAGACCCAGTACTTC,CASSWRTTQETQYF,.,TRBV11-2,TRBJ2-5,many
TGTGCCAGCAGCGTAGGCGGGGGCCAAGGAAGCTCTGGGGCCAACGTCCTGACTTTC,CASSVGGGQGSSGANVLTF,.,TRBV9,TRBJ2-6,.
TGTGCCAGCAGCGTAGGGAGCACAGATACGCAGTATTTT,CASSVGSTDTQYF,.,TRBV9,TRBJ2-3,many
TGCGCCAGCAGCCCGGACGTGAATTCACCCCTCCACTTT,CASSPDVNSPLHF,.,TRBV5-1,TRBJ1-6,few
TGTGCCGTTGCACAGACTAGCACAGATACGCAGTATTTT,CAVAQTSTDTQYF,.,TRBV3-1,TRBJ2-3,many
TGTGCCAGCAGTGACTTCGAGGGACAGAGAGACGACGAGCAGTACTTC,CASSDFEGQRDDEQYF,TRBD1,TRBV25-1,TRBJ2-7,.
TGCGCCAGCACGACTAGCGGGGGGGAGACCCAGTACTTC,CASTTSGGETQYF,TRBD2,TRBV5-1,TRBJ2-5,many
TGTGCCAGCAGTTTGGATGAGTGGGGTGAGCAGTTCTTC,CASSLDEWGEQFF,.,TRBV12-3/TRBV12-4,TRBJ2-1,many
TGTGCCAGCACCACTTCGAACACTGAAGCTTTCTTT,CASTTSNTEAFF,.,TRBV5-6,TRBJ1-1,many
TGTGCCAGCAGCCAGGGGGGCAATCAGCCCCAGCATTTT,CASSQGGNQPQHF,TRBD1,TRBV7-6,TRBJ1-5,many
TGTGCCAGCTCACCGGCCCTCTCTGGAAACACCATATATTTT,CASSPALSGNTIYF,.,TRBV18,TRBJ1-3,many
TGCGCCAGCAGCTTGGCCGAACTAGCGGGGGCCATCACCGGGGAGCTGTTTTTT,CASSLAELAGAITGELFF,TRBD2,TRBV5-1,TRBJ2-2,many
TGCGCCAGCCCCGAGACAGGGAGTACCGAGAGCTCCTACGAGCAGTACTTC,CASPETGSTESSYEQYF,TRBD1,TRBV10-1,TRBJ2-7,many
TGCAGTGCTAGTTGGGGGATCACAGATACGCAGTATTTT,CSASWGITDTQYF,.,TRBV20-1,TRBJ2-3,many
TGCGCCAGCAGCTTAGGAAACCAAGAGACCCAGTACTTC,CASSLGNQETQYF,.,TRBV5-1,TRBJ2-5,few
TGTGCCAGCCAAGACAGGACGAGTAACACTGAAGCTTTCTTT,CASQDRTSNTEAFF,.,TRBV2,TRBJ1-1,.
TGCGCCAGCAGCCAACTGGACAGGGCCCTCTCCTATAATTCACCCCTCCACTTT,CASSQLDRALSYNSPLHF,TRBD1,TRBV4-1,TRBJ1-6,few